Shown below are 26 T cell receptor beta chains from a single sample sequenced in a study of shared clonotypes between healthy human individuals. Clones were read by immunoSEQ multiplex PCR, and TCRdb kept only the in-frame ones, dropping some. This table holds about 2 million clones, around 96% found once. Positively selected for CCR7, the CD45RO-negative cells used as naive CD8 cells excluded terminally differentiated effector memory CD45RA+ cells. Sequencing was done on a sample of naive CD8+ T cells sorted from blood. These receptor sequences come from a young man in good health.

The chain employs TRBV7-9 and TRBJ2-7, with 8 bases matching TRBD1. V was clipped by 5 bases and J by 5 bases; unmatched bases: 11. Germline V gene lookup returns CDR1 SEHNR and CDR2 FQNEAQ (reference sequence). The CDR3 has 15 amino acids. CDR3 sequence (DNA): TGTGCCAGCAGCCTCGCCGGACAGGGCGTACACGAGCAGTACTTC. This sequence encodes CASSLAGQGVHEQYF.

V gene TRBV9 combines with J gene TRBJ1-1; D gene unclear. Trimming removed 0 bases at V and 3 bases at J, with 9 bases between. The CDR3 runs 14 residues. CDR1 SGDLS and CDR2 YYNGEE come from the germline V gene. The CDR3 is CASSVGGRYTEAFF. CDR3 in DNA: TGTGCCAGCAGCGTAGGCGGGAGATACACTGAAGCTTTCTTT. Combining the CDR3 with reference TRBV9 and TRBJ1-1 gives the whole variable domain DSGVTQTPKHLITATGQRVTLRCSPRSGDLSVYWYQQSLDQGLQFLIQYYNGEERAKGNILERFSAQQFPDLHSELNLSSLELGDSALYFCASSVGGRYTEAFFGQGTRLTVV.

The V call is TRBV28, the J call TRBJ1-4; D is perhaps TRBD1 (6 bases). With 7 bases removed from V and 0 bases from J, the gap between germline ends came to 9 bases. The CDR3 runs 14 residues. Looked up from germline, CDR1 is MDHEN and CDR2 is SYDVKM. The CDR3 DNA sequence: TGTGCCAGCATAGGGGGGGCAACTAATGAAAAACTGTTTTTT. This gives the protein CASIGGATNEKLFF.

This chain joins TRBV7-9 and TRBJ2-1; D remains unclear. V was shortened by 0 bases and J by 6 bases, with 12 bases between the two germline ends. CDR3 length: 15 residues. Germline V CDR1 and CDR2: SEHNR, FQNEAQ (reference sequence). For the CDR3, the DNA is TGTGCCAGCAGCTTAGCGGGTATCCCGGTCAATGAGCAGTTCTTC. Its protein is CASSLAGIPVNEQFF.

The V and J genes are TRBV28 and TRBJ2-7, with a possible D match to TRBD2 (5 bases). V was pared by 5 bases and J by 0 bases, with 17 bases between. Looked up from germline, CDR1 is MDHEN and CDR2 is SYDVKM. The CDR3 length is 16 residues. The CDR3 DNA reads TGTGCCAGCAGTCCCGACCTAGCAGGAGACTCCTACGAGCAGTACTTC. Amino acid sequence: CASSPDLAGDSYEQYF.

The chain joins TRBV27 to TRBJ1-1; D call uncertain. Per germline, CDR1 MNHEY and CDR2 SMNVEV (reference sequence). This CDR3 comprises 14 residues. Trimming took off 3 bases at V and 0 bases at J, with 8 bases between the two ends. CDR3: CASSFGSLNTEAFF. The CDR3 bases are TGTGCCAGCAGTTTTGGCAGTCTGAACACTGAAGCTTTCTTT.

This clone was seen only a few times. This rearrangement joins TRBV9 to TRBJ1-2; D is uncertain. The CDR3 is 11 amino acids. Germline CDR1 and CDR2: SGDLS and YYNGEE. With 3 bases removed from V and 8 bases from J, the gap between germline ends came to 8 bases. Written as DNA, the CDR3 is TGTGCCAGCAGCGGCATGGACGGCTACACCTTC. Protein product: CASSGMDGYTF.

The rearrangement uses TRBV30 and TRBJ2-7; D is possibly TRBD1 or TRBD2 (9 bases each). The CDR3 is 16 residues long. CDR1 and CDR2 from the germline V gene are GTSNPN and SVGIG (reference sequence). CDR3: CACSGQGIAGVYEQYF. For the CDR3, the DNA is TGTGCTTGTTCGGGACAGGGAATAGCGGGAGTTTACGAGCAGTACTTC.

The chain couples TRBV27 to TRBJ2-7, with 7 bases fitting TRBD1. The CDR3 totals 17 residues. Germline trimming cut 5 bases from V and 0 bases from J; bases unmatched to any gene: 13. In germline, CDR1 is MNHEY, CDR2 SMNVEV (reference sequence). The CDR3 loop is CASSPIPITGASYEQYF. The CDR3 coding sequence is TGTGCCAGCAGTCCCATCCCTATAACAGGGGCCTCCTACGAGCAGTACTTC.

The chain is built from TRBV6-5 and TRBJ1-2; weak D call: TRBD1 (5 bases). The CDR3 length is 16 residues. The germline V gene encodes CDR1 MNHEY and CDR2 SVGAGI. V was pared by 4 bases and J by 1 base, with 16 bases between. The CDR3 DNA reads as TGTGCCAGCAGTTCTCTACAGGAGACTTTTAACTATGGCTACACCTTC. As protein: CASSSLQETFNYGYTF.

The V call is TRBV10-1, the J call TRBJ1-3; D uncertain. Germline CDR1 WNHNN, CDR2 SYGVQD (reference sequence). The V end was cut by 5 bases, the J end by 7 bases, with 12 bases between. The CDR3 runs to 13 residues. The CDR3 DNA sequence: TGCGCCAGCAGTACTCCAGGAGTCAACACCATATATTTT. It yields the protein CASSTPGVNTIYF.

V gene TRBV25-1 combines with J gene TRBJ2-7; possibly TRBD2 for D (5 bases). CDR3 length: 11 amino acids. Germline-derived CDR1 and CDR2 are MGHDK and SYGVNS. With 7 bases removed from V and 6 bases from J, the gap between germline ends came to 10 bases. In DNA, the CDR3 is TGTGCCAGCACCCCCGGACTCGAGCAGTACTTC. Translation gives CASTPGLEQYF.

This clone has more than one count but fewer than ten. The chain uses TRBV2 and TRBJ1-5, with D perhaps matching TRBD1 (5 bases). Germline V lookup: CDR1 SNHLY, CDR2 FYNNEI. The CDR3 spans 14 residues. V lost 6 bases and J lost 2, with 11 bases in between. The CDR3 nucleotides read TGTGCCAGCAGCCTGATGGGGGGCAATCAGCCCCAGCATTTT. It specifies CASSLMGGNQPQHF.

This chain connects TRBV27 to TRBJ2-7; 12 bases fit TRBD2. Germline CDR1 reads MNHEY; CDR2 reads SMNVEV (reference sequence). V gave up 4 bases and J gave up 0 bases; unmatched junction bases: 4. CDR3 length: 16 residues. This chain's CDR3 is CASSSRTSGDSYEQYF. The DNA of the CDR3 is TGTGCCAGCAGTTCCCGGACTAGCGGGGACTCCTACGAGCAGTACTTC.

The chain combines TRBV10-2 with TRBJ2-7; 15 bases align to TRBD2. This CDR3 comprises 15 residues. The ends lost 7 bases at V and 7 bases at J; junction bases unmatched: 8. CDR1 and CDR2 from the germline V gene are WSHSY and SAAADI. CDR3 bases: TGCGCCAGCACTGGACTAGCGGGAGGGTTGGAGGAGCAGTACTTC. Its protein product is CASTGLAGGLEEQYF.

The chain couples TRBV30 to TRBJ2-1; a possible D gene is TRBD1 (6 bases). The CDR3 totals 13 residues. Germline V lookup: CDR1 GTSNPN, CDR2 SVGIG (reference sequence). Trimming pared 7 bases from V and 5 bases from J, leaving 15 bases between. DNA for the CDR3: TGTGCCTCCTTTACAGGGAACCACAATGAGCAGTTCTTC. As protein: CASFTGNHNEQFF. Using reference TRBV30 and TRBJ2-1 for the parts outside the CDR3, the full variable domain is SQTIHQWPATLVQPVGSPLSLECTVEGTSNPNLYWYRQAAGRGLQLLFYSVGIGQISSEVPQNLSASRPQDRQFILSSKKLLLSDSGFYLCASFTGNHNEQFFGPGTRLTVL.

V usage is TRBV5-8 and J usage is TRBJ1-6; TRBD1 agrees at 8 bases. Trimming at V came to 0 bases and at J to 2 bases, leaving 7 bases not matched to a gene. Per germline, CDR1 SGHTS and CDR2 YDEGEE. This CDR3 contains 18 residues. CDR3 region: CASSLGQGAMPYNSPLHF. The CDR3 nucleotides read TGTGCCAGCAGCTTGGGCCAGGGGGCCATGCCCTATAATTCACCCCTCCACTTT.

The V call is TRBV13, the J call TRBJ2-7; D gene ambiguous. The CDR3 contains 13 residues. Germline CDR1 PRHDT, CDR2 FYEKMQ (reference sequence). Trimming took off 2 bases at V and 3 bases at J, with 8 bases between the two ends. The CDR3 bases are TGTGCCAGCAGCTTATCGCCCGTCTACGAGCAGTACTTC. Translated, it gives CASSLSPVYEQYF. The full variable domain, rest sourced from reference TRBV13 and TRBJ2-7, is AAGVIQSPRHLIKEKRETATLKCYPIPRHDTVYWYQQGPGQDPQFLISFYEKMQSDKGSIPDRFSAQQFSDYHSELNMSSLELGDSALYFCASSLSPVYEQYFGPGTRLTVT.

V is TRBV11-3 and J is TRBJ2-2; TRBD2 aligns across 7 bases. V shed 0 bases and J 3 bases; nucleotides not matched to a gene: 7. Germline CDR1 and CDR2: SGHNT and YENEEA. The CDR3 contains 17 residues. CDR3 DNA sequence: TGTGCCAGCAGCTTAGACCCCGGACTAGAGGACACCGGGGAGCTGTTTTTT. Translating it yields CASSLDPGLEDTGELFF.

This chain joins TRBV9 and TRBJ1-2; 7 bases line up with TRBD1. Per germline, CDR1 SGDLS and CDR2 YYNGEE. CDR3 length: 14 residues. The V gene end was trimmed by 3 bases and the J gene end by 8 bases; junction bases not matched to a gene: 10. In nucleotides, the CDR3 is TGTGCCAGCAGCGAGACCCAGGGGGTTGCAGGCTACACCTTC. Its protein product is CASSETQGVAGYTF.

The gene calls are TRBV6-5 and TRBJ1-4; TRBD1 aligns across 8 bases. The CDR3 is made up of 13 amino acids. With 5 bases clipped from V and 10 bases from J, the junction kept 6 bases outside the gene matches. From germline, CDR1 is MNHEY and CDR2 SVGAGI. The CDR3 coding sequence is TGTGCCAGCAGTCCAGGGGGCGTCGGAAAACTGTTTTTT. Protein: CASSPGGVGKLFF.

The V gene is TRBV25-1, the J gene TRBJ1-1; the D is unclear. In germline, CDR1 is MGHDK, CDR2 SYGVNS. This CDR3 has 13 amino acids. The V gene lost 2 bases and the J gene lost 6 bases, with 10 bases spanning the gap. The CDR3 DNA reads as TGTGCCAGCAGTGAAATGATAGGGTCTGAAGCTTTCTTT. Translating it yields CASSEMIGSEAFF. The full variable domain, with the rest looked up from reference TRBV25-1 and TRBJ1-1, is EADIYQTPRYLVIGTGKKITLECSQTMGHDKMYWYQQDPGMELHLIHYSYGVNSTEKGDLSSESTVSRIRTEHFPLTLESARPSHTSQYLCASSEMIGSEAFFGQGTRLTVV.

This clone was observed a single time. As DNA, the CDR3 is TGTGCCAGCTCACCAACCAAAGGACAGGAATTTAACTATGGCTACACCTTC. Protein product: CASSPTKGQEFNYGYTF. The chain is built from TRBV18 and TRBJ1-2, with 7 bases identical to TRBD1. The CDR3 has 17 residues. Trimming cost V 2 bases and J 1 base; bases outside gene matches: 10. The germline CDR1 and CDR2 sequences are KGHSH and LQKENI.

This CDR3 is CASSSIGTAYEQYF. CDR3 coding DNA: TGTGCCAGCAGTTCTATTGGGACAGCCTACGAGCAGTACTTC. The chain combines TRBV27 with TRBJ2-7; 7 bases agree with TRBD1. With 4 bases clipped from V and 2 bases from J, the junction kept 5 bases outside the gene matches. Germline values: CDR1 MNHEY, CDR2 SMNVEV (reference sequence). This CDR3 is 14 amino acids long.

The rearrangement joins TRBV19 to TRBJ1-1; D remains unclear. The CDR3 loop spans 15 amino acids. Germline loops: CDR1 LNHDA, CDR2 SQIVND (reference sequence). V was shortened by 2 bases and J by 8 bases, with 18 bases between the two germline ends. CDR3 amino acids: CASSIKSSGQAEAFF. CDR3 DNA: TGTGCCAGTAGTATAAAGTCTTCCGGGCAGGCCGAAGCTTTCTTT.

With regard to this clone: Other DNA sequences within the sample encode an identical CDR3. The genes are TRBV11-2 and TRBJ2-1; D is possibly TRBD1 or TRBD2 (5 bases each). The CDR3 covers 12 residues. Germline CDR1 is SGHAT and CDR2 is FQNNGV. Deletions cut 1 base from V and 9 bases from J, with 7 bases between. The CDR3 protein is CASSLGGTEQFF. The CDR3 DNA is TGTGCCAGCAGCTTAGGGGGGACTGAGCAGTTCTTC.